One and the same sample provided the 28 T cell receptor beta chains below, sequenced in a study of shared clonotypes between healthy human individuals. Clones were read by immunoSEQ multiplex PCR, and TCRdb kept only the in-frame ones, dropping some. The table has roughly 1,500,000 clones, 95% to 99% seen once; the top ten hold roughly 0.45%. Input material: naive CD4+ T cells sorted from blood. Subset described: CD45RA+ positively selected. The receptor source for this set is a man aged 25-40 years in good health.

A word on this clone: This CDR3 is also generated by other DNA sequences in the sample. The chain has TRBV27 and TRBJ2-7, with a possible D match to TRBD1 (5 bases). Germline V CDR1 and CDR2: MNHEY, SMNVEV (reference sequence). The CDR3 loop spans 13 amino acids. The V gene lost 3 bases and the J gene lost 1 base, with 7 bases spanning the gap. CDR3 loop: CASSLAGSYEQYF. CDR3 sequence (DNA): TGTGCCAGCAGTTTGGCAGGGTCCTACGAGCAGTACTTC.

The genes are TRBV29-1 and TRBJ2-7; D is perhaps TRBD1 (5 bases). CDR3 size: 13 residues. Trimming pared 2 bases from V and 3 bases from J, leaving 11 bases between. CDR1 is SQVTM, CDR2 ANQGSEA, per germline. The CDR3 region is CSVEKGQGYEQYF. DNA for the CDR3: TGCAGCGTTGAAAAGGGGCAGGGCTACGAGCAGTACTTC.

The chain uses TRBV19 and TRBJ2-5; D unclear. V dropped 9 bases and J dropped 5 bases, with 19 bases sitting between them. CDR1 LNHDA and CDR2 SQIVND come from the germline V gene (reference sequence). This CDR3 is built from 14 residues. CDR3 protein: CASRDPATRETQYF. For the CDR3, the DNA is TGTGCCAGCCGCGACCCGGCTACTCGGGAGACCCAGTACTTC.

The chain uses TRBV6-5 and TRBJ1-4; possibly TRBD1 for D (6 bases). Trimming stripped 2 bases from V and 0 bases from J, with 10 bases between. This CDR3 has 16 residues. CDR1 MNHEY and CDR2 SVGAGI come from the germline V gene. This CDR3 reads CASSYQTGTTNEKLFF. The CDR3 nucleotides read TGTGCCAGCAGTTACCAGACAGGAACAACTAATGAAAAACTGTTTTTT.

The chain is built from TRBV10-3 and TRBJ1-2; TRBD1 might be the D (6 bases). This CDR3 spans 11 amino acids. Germline V gene lookup returns CDR1 ENHRY and CDR2 SYGVKD. The V end lost 9 bases, the J end lost 3 bases, and 8 bases lay between the germline ends. In DNA, the CDR3 is TGTGCCATACAGGGTGACTATGGCTACACCTTC. Amino acids: CAIQGDYGYTF.

The rearrangement uses TRBV5-1 and TRBJ2-1; 9 bases agree with TRBD2. Germline loops: CDR1 SGHRS, CDR2 YFSETQ. J was trimmed by 5 bases and V by 1 base; bases with no gene match: 4. The CDR3 runs to 15 residues. CDR3 residues: CASSLWLAGDNEQFF. For the CDR3, the DNA is TGCGCCAGCAGCTTGTGGTTAGCGGGAGACAATGAGCAGTTCTTC.

V is TRBV5-1 and J is TRBJ1-2; the D gene is possibly TRBD1 (6 bases). The V gene lost 0 bases and the J gene lost 3 bases, with 15 bases spanning the gap. Germline CDR1 and CDR2: SGHRS and YFSETQ. The CDR3 runs 16 residues. The CDR3: CASSLAGTSLDYGYTF. CDR3 sequence (DNA): TGCGCCAGCAGCTTGGCCGGGACATCTCTAGACTATGGCTACACCTTC.

The V call is TRBV6-5, the J call TRBJ1-1; 7 bases align to TRBD1. Germline CDR1 MNHEY, CDR2 SVGAGI. V was pared by 6 bases and J by 4 bases, with 11 bases of the junction left unmatched. This CDR3 spans 15 amino acids. The CDR3, as DNA: TGTGCCAGCAGCCGAGTCAGACAGGGCGGCACTGAAGCTTTCTTT. Its translation is CASSRVRQGGTEAFF.

The rearrangement links TRBV28 to TRBJ2-1; D is undetermined. Trimming removed 2 bases at V and 6 bases at J, with 11 bases between. Germline CDR1 reads MDHEN; CDR2 reads SYDVKM. CDR3 length: 14 amino acids. The CDR3 DNA reads as TGTGCCAGCAGTTTAGTAGGCAGTATCAATGAGCAGTTCTTC. It encodes CASSLVGSINEQFF.

The chain combines TRBV2 with TRBJ2-6; the match to TRBD2 covers 8 bases. The J segment lost 3 bases and the V segment lost 8 bases, leaving 9 bases of the junction unmatched. The CDR3 sequence is 16 residues long. Germline V gene data show CDR1 as SNHLY and CDR2 as FYNNEI. CDR3 residues: CASQREWSGGANVLTF. DNA of the CDR3: TGTGCCAGCCAGCGGGAGTGGAGTGGTGGGGCCAACGTCCTGACTTTC. Full variable domain (remainder filled in from reference TRBV2 and TRBJ2-6): EPEVTQTPSHQVTQMGQEVILRCVPISNHLYFYWYRQILGQKVEFLVSFYNNEISEKSEIFDDQFSVERPDGSNFTLKIRSTKLEDSAMYFCASQREWSGGANVLTFGAGSRLTVL.

The chain is built from TRBV28 and TRBJ2-7; 9 bases agree with TRBD1. V lost 2 bases, J lost 7 bases, and 6 bases stayed unmatched. The CDR3 consists of 14 residues. Germline V gene sequence: CDR1 MDHEN, CDR2 SYDVKM. CDR3 nucleotide sequence: TGTGCCAGCAGTTTAGGGACAGGGAGGCGAGAGCAGTACTTC. It translates to CASSLGTGRREQYF. Combining the CDR3 with reference TRBV28 and TRBJ2-7 gives the whole variable domain DVKVTQSSRYLVKRTGEKVFLECVQDMDHENMFWYRQDPGLGLRLIYFSYDVKMKEKGDIPEGYSVSREKKERFSLILESASTNQTSMYLCASSLGTGRREQYFGPGTRLTVT.

The chain's CDR3 is CASDPGLAGLAAYNEQFF. In nucleotides, the CDR3 is TGTGCCAGTGATCCGGGACTAGCGGGTCTTGCGGCATACAATGAGCAGTTCTTC. The chain recombines TRBV19 with TRBJ2-1, with 12 bases matching TRBD2. This CDR3 spans 18 amino acids. V was clipped by 8 bases and J by 4 bases; unmatched bases: 15. In germline, CDR1 is LNHDA, CDR2 SQIVND (reference sequence).

The V call is TRBV5-1, the J call TRBJ2-7; perhaps TRBD2 as D (5 bases). Germline V lookup: CDR1 SGHRS, CDR2 YFSETQ. Between the trimmed V and J ends, which lost 1 base and 7 bases, there was a span of 18 bases. This CDR3 has 15 residues. The CDR3 reads CASSLRWEPSLEQYF. CDR3 nucleotides: TGCGCCAGCAGCTTGAGGTGGGAGCCCTCTTTAGAGCAGTACTTC.

This chain connects TRBV14 to TRBJ1-1; maybe TRBD1 (6 bases). The germline gives CDR1 SGHDN, CDR2 FVKESK. The CDR3 extends over 16 amino acids. Trimming removed 4 bases at V and 1 base at J, with 16 bases between. The CDR3 DNA follows: TGTGCCAGCAGCCCGGGGACACCTCCAGCGAACACTGAAGCTTTCTTT. Translation gives CASSPGTPPANTEAFF.

The V and J genes are TRBV2 and TRBJ2-5, with D perhaps TRBD1 (6 bases). With 3 bases removed from V and 1 base from J, the gap between germline ends came to 12 bases. This CDR3 region has 15 residues. The germline CDR1 and CDR2 sequences are SNHLY and FYNNEI. The CDR3 DNA reads as TGTGCCAGCAGTGAGGGCAGGGGACCCCAAGAGACCCAGTACTTC. Amino acid sequence: CASSEGRGPQETQYF.

A remark on this clone: This sample also contains other DNA sequences that code for the same CDR3. V and J are TRBV18 and TRBJ2-3; 7 bases match TRBD2. The CDR3 spans 15 residues. The junction had 5 bases not matched to a gene; V was cut back by 2 bases and J by 3 bases. Germline V gene lookup returns CDR1 KGHSH and CDR2 LQKENI. Written as DNA, the CDR3 is TGTGCCAGCTCACCAAGCGGGGCCCGAACAGATACGCAGTATTTT. Translation gives CASSPSGARTDTQYF.

This chain links TRBV5-4 with TRBJ2-2; TRBD2 agrees at 8 bases. CDR3 length: 16 residues. Germline trimming cut 0 bases from V and 4 bases from J; bases unmatched to any gene: 5. The germline gives CDR1 SGHNT, CDR2 YYREEE (reference sequence). This CDR3 is CASSLGTSRGTGELFF. Written as DNA, the CDR3 is TGTGCCAGCAGCTTGGGGACTAGCCGGGGCACCGGGGAGCTGTTTTTT.

The chain couples TRBV20-1 to TRBJ2-3; either TRBD1 or TRBD2 may supply D (6 bases each). The CDR3 consists of 11 residues. The germline CDR1 and CDR2 sequences are DFQATT and SNEGSKA (reference sequence). CDR3 DNA sequence: TGCACCGCGGGAAGGGGGGATACGCAGTATTTT. Translating gives CTAGRGDTQYF.

CDR3 sequence (DNA): TGTGCCAGCAGCGAGTCGACACACTATAACTATGGCTACACCTTC. It yields the protein CASSESTHYNYGYTF. The rearrangement joins TRBV9 to TRBJ1-2; D remains unclear. CDR3 length: 15 amino acids. V lost 3 bases to trimming and J lost 1 base, with 13 bases between them. The germline CDR1 and CDR2 sequences are SGDLS and YYNGEE. Full variable domain (missing parts from reference TRBV9 and TRBJ1-2): DSGVTQTPKHLITATGQRVTLRCSPRSGDLSVYWYQQSLDQGLQFLIQYYNGEERAKGNILERFSAQQFPDLHSELNLSSLELGDSALYFCASSESTHYNYGYTFGSGTRLTVV.

Written as DNA, the CDR3 is TGCGCCAGCAGCCAAGTTAGTTCACGGACCTACGAGCAGTACTTC. Protein product: CASSQVSSRTYEQYF. V usage is TRBV4-3 and J usage is TRBJ2-7; the D is unclear. V lost 1 base and J 2 bases, leaving 12 bases between the germline ends. The CDR3 length is 15 residues. Germline V gene data show CDR1 as LGHNA and CDR2 as YSLEER.

The chain employs TRBV28 and TRBJ2-7; 8 bases agree with TRBD2. Germline assignment: CDR1 MDHEN and CDR2 SYDVKM. This CDR3 spans 15 amino acids. The junction had 7 bases not matched to a gene; V was cut back by 6 bases and J by 0 bases. The CDR3 loop is CASSPSGLSSYEQYF. CDR3 DNA: TGTGCCAGCAGCCCTAGCGGGTTAAGCTCCTACGAGCAGTACTTC.

The J gene is TRBJ2-7, the V gene TRBV4-1, with a weak D call TRBD2 (6 bases). This CDR3 region has 16 residues. CDR1 and CDR2 (germline): MGHRA, YSYEKL. V shed 1 base and J shed 1 base, with 14 bases lying between them. CDR3 sequence reads: CASSQVVAGRSYEQYF. CDR3 coding DNA: TGCGCCAGCAGCCAAGTCGTCGCGGGAAGATCCTACGAGCAGTACTTC.

The J gene is TRBJ2-1, the V gene TRBV7-2; D is perhaps TRBD1 (5 bases). Trimming took off 4 bases at V and 2 bases at J, with 18 bases between the two ends. From germline, CDR1 is SGHTA and CDR2 FQGNSA. The length of the CDR3 is 17 residues. The CDR3, as DNA: TGTGCCAGCAGCTCTTCCTTTTTGCAGGGCGCCTACAATGAGCAGTTCTTC. Amino acid sequence: CASSSSFLQGAYNEQFF.

The sample holds one count of this clone. V usage is TRBV9 and J usage is TRBJ2-7, with D tentatively TRBD2 (5 bases). The germline gives CDR1 SGDLS, CDR2 YYNGEE. The CDR3 sequence is 17 residues long. Trimming left V 3 bases short and J 0 bases short, with 19 bases between. CDR3 nucleotides: TGTGCCAGCAGCGAAGAAACAGCGGAAGAGGGCTCCTACGAGCAGTACTTC. This gives the protein CASSEETAEEGSYEQYF.

In its sample, this clone was seen once. This chain connects TRBV9 to TRBJ2-1; 11 bases fit TRBD2. Germline V CDR1 and CDR2: SGDLS, YYNGEE. With 0 bases clipped from V and 3 bases from J, the junction kept 8 bases outside the gene matches. The length of the CDR3 is 18 residues. CDR3 sequence reads: CASSVALSGTSGYNEQFF. The DNA for the CDR3 is TGTGCCAGCAGCGTAGCCTTATCCGGGACTAGCGGCTACAATGAGCAGTTCTTC.

This clone has only one observation. The gene calls are TRBV27 and TRBJ1-4; no clear D. This CDR3 is 14 amino acids long. V was pared by 3 bases and J by 5 bases, with 10 bases between. The germline V gene encodes CDR1 MNHEY and CDR2 SMNVEV (reference sequence). Here the CDR3 reads CASSFRSENEKLFF. The CDR3 coding sequence is TGTGCCAGCAGTTTTCGGTCAGAGAATGAAAAACTGTTTTTT.

The rearrangement uses TRBV5-1 and TRBJ2-6, with D maybe TRBD1 (5 bases). Trimming shortened V by 4 bases and J by 0 bases, and 14 bases separated the two germline ends. Germline lookup yields CDR1 SGHRS and CDR2 YFSETQ. This CDR3 has 17 residues. CDR3: CASSQPDIRSGANVLTF. The CDR3 region has the DNA TGCGCCAGCAGCCAGCCGGACATACGCTCTGGGGCCAACGTCCTGACTTTC.

This chain joins TRBV6-5 and TRBJ2-7; tentative D call: TRBD1 (5 bases). Germline V CDR1 and CDR2: MNHEY, SVGAGI. The CDR3 runs to 13 residues. Deletions cut 7 bases from V and 4 bases from J, with 14 bases between. The CDR3 DNA reads TGTGCCAGCACCTCCTCAGGGCCTTACGAGCAGTACTTC. Amino acids: CASTSSGPYEQYF.